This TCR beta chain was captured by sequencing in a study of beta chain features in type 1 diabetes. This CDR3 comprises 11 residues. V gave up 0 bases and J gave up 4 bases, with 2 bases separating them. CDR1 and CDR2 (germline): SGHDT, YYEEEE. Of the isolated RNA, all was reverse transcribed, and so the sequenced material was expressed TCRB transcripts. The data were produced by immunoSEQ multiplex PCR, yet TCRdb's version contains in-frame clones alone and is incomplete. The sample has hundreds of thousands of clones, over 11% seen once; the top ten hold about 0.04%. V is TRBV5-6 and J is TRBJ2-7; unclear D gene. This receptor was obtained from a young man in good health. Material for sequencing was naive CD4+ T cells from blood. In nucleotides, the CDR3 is TGTGCCAGCAGCTTGGCTTACGAGCAGTACTTC. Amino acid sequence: CASSLAYEQYF.